A single sample gave rise to the 22 T cell receptor beta chains below, sequenced in a study of HIV-infected patients and healthy controls. Antiretroviral therapy had run roughly three months, about 14 weeks, before follow-up blood collection. All unsorted peripheral T cells were captured because whole blood was used without fractionation. 450 to 600 ng RNA was reverse transcribed with alpha and beta constant-region primers. Using multiplexing indices, alpha and beta chain libraries were generated apart by chain-specific third strand synthesis. TCRdb analysed the 5' RACE reads with MiXCR anew, one entry per CDR3 protein. Of over 3,500 distinct CDR3 sequences in the sample, approximately 27% were seen once. The source material was blood, sampled during antiretroviral therapy. The source of these receptors is an adult with HIV infection.

By sample share, this clonotype is large. The chain is built from TRBV6-5 and TRBJ2-3; D might be TRBD2 (6 bases). This CDR3 has 13 residues. With 5 bases removed from V and 5 bases from J, the gap between germline ends came to 11 bases. Germline V gene lookup returns CDR1 MNHEY and CDR2 SVGAGI. CDR3 loop: CASSPGGEDTQYF. CDR3 sequence (DNA): TGTGCCAGCAGTCCCGGCGGGGAAGATACGCAGTATTTT.

In regard to this clonotype: This may be a read error: a much more frequent sequence differs by one nucleotide. The chain joins TRBV7-2 to TRBJ1-5, with D possibly TRBD1 on 5 matching bases. In germline, CDR1 is SGHTA, CDR2 FQGNSA. CDR3 size: 15 residues. CDR3 in DNA: TGTGCCAGCAGCGTCAGGGTTTATAGCAATCAGCCCAAGCATTTT. Encoded protein: CASSVRVYSNQPKHF.

V is TRBV11-2 and J is TRBJ1-2; D gene ambiguous. Germline values: CDR1 SGHAT, CDR2 FQNNGV. Trimming shortened V by 2 bases and J by 0 bases, and 16 bases separated the two germline ends. This CDR3 contains 17 residues. CDR3 in amino acids: CASSLPVTPTSNYGYTF. The CDR3 bases are TGTGCCAGCAGCTTACCAGTGACACCGACTTCTAACTATGGCTACACCTTC.

Notes on this clonotype: A much larger clone lies a single base off, so this may be a read error. The chain combines TRBV9 with TRBJ2-2, with D perhaps matching TRBD2 (5 bases). CDR1 SGDLS and CDR2 YYNGEE come from the germline V gene. There are 14 residues in the CDR3. The CDR3 spells CASSVRAGTWELFF. CDR3 bases: TGTGCCAGCAGCGTGAGGGCTGGCACCTGGGAGCTGTTTTTT.

On this clonotype itself: A clone one base away is much larger, so this may be a read error. This chain uses TRBV12-3 or TRBV12-4 with TRBJ2-7; TRBD1 matches 7 bases. V lost 0 bases and J lost 1; bases outside the gene matches: 9. The CDR3 is made up of 17 amino acids. In DNA, the CDR3 is TGTGCCAGCAGTTTAGCATTGTGGACAGGATATTCCTACGAGCAGTACTTC. Its protein product is CASSLALWTGYSYEQYF.

This sequence joins TRBV7-9 and TRBJ2-7, with D perhaps assigned TRBD1 or TRBD2 (6 bases each). The germline V gene encodes CDR1 SEHNR and CDR2 FQNEAQ (reference sequence). The CDR3 has 18 residues. The germline V and J ends were trimmed by 0 bases and 7 bases, with 25 bases remaining between them. CDR3 loop: CASSLAGGQGPPWGEQYF. For the CDR3, the DNA is TGTGCCAGCAGCTTAGCGGGGGGCCAGGGCCCTCCTTGGGGGGAGCAGTACTTC.

The chain is built from TRBV4-2 and TRBJ2-1; D is ambiguous. The CDR3 totals 17 residues. Germline CDR1 and CDR2: LGHNA and YNFKEQ. V was cut by 2 bases and J by 1 base, with 15 bases left in between. CDR3: CASSQKLLARSYNEQFF. The CDR3 DNA is TGTGCCAGCAGCCAAAAACTATTGGCCCGGTCCTACAATGAGCAGTTCTTC.

The V call is TRBV11-2, the J call TRBJ2-1, with 8 bases fitting TRBD1. CDR3 size: 13 residues. Germline loops: CDR1 SGHAT, CDR2 FQNNGV. With V trimmed by 2 bases and J by 9 bases, 3 bases remained unmatched. As DNA, the CDR3 is TGTGCCAGCAGCTTACAGGGGGCCGGTGAGCAGTTCTTC. This sequence encodes CASSLQGAGEQFF.

The chain has TRBV20-1 and TRBJ1-1, with TRBD1 as a possible D gene (5 bases). This CDR3 spans 13 amino acids. Germline V gene lookup returns CDR1 DFQATT and CDR2 SNEGSKA (reference sequence). Between the trimmed V and J ends, which lost 0 bases and 4 bases, there was a span of 9 bases. CDR3 nucleotides: TGCAGTGCTAGAGAGCCAGGGAGCACTGAAGCTTTCTTT. Residues: CSAREPGSTEAFF.

This clonotype was seen a few times. The CDR3 DNA sequence: TGTGCCAGCAGGGAATACCTGACAGGCCGTTTAGAGGGGACTAGCACAGATACGCAGTATTTT. Translating gives CASREYLTGRLEGTSTDTQYF. The chain carries TRBV7-9 and TRBJ2-3; D possibly matches TRBD1 or TRBD2 (6 bases each). This CDR3 spans 21 amino acids. CDR1 and CDR2 from the germline V gene are SEHNR and FQNEAQ (reference sequence). V dropped 6 bases and J dropped 0 bases, with 31 bases sitting between them.

This clonotype was detected a few times. The V and J genes are TRBV7-9 and TRBJ2-1; D gene ambiguous. There are 12 residues in the CDR3. CDR1 is SEHNR and CDR2 is FQNEAQ in the germline V gene (reference sequence). The ends were cut back, 5 bases at V and 8 bases at J, with 10 bases in the middle. This CDR3 reads CASSAKLYEQFF. The CDR3 nucleotides read TGTGCCAGCAGCGCCAAATTATATGAGCAGTTCTTC.

This clonotype is medium-sized within its sample. The chain is built from TRBV6-2 or TRBV6-3 and TRBJ2-3; TRBD1 matches 8 bases. Germline V gene sequence: CDR1 MNHEY, CDR2 SVGEGT. This CDR3 region has 16 residues. After removal of 2 bases from V and 2 bases from J, the junction contained 6 bases not matched to a gene. CDR3 loop: CASSYADRDNTDTQYF. In DNA, the CDR3 is TGTGCCAGCAGTTACGCGGACAGGGATAACACAGATACGCAGTATTTT.

This clonotype qualifies as medium-sized. CDR3: CASSLEGARTEAFF. The DNA for the CDR3 is TGTGCCAGCAGTTTGGAGGGGGCTAGGACTGAAGCTTTCTTT. The chain is built from TRBV28 and TRBJ1-1; 7 nucleotides match TRBD1. V lost 3 bases to trimming and J lost 5 bases; unmatched junction nucleotides: 6. There are 14 residues in the CDR3. Germline V gene sequence: CDR1 MDHEN, CDR2 SYDVKM.

The J gene is TRBJ2-7, the V gene TRBV10-2; tentatively, D is TRBD1 (5 bases). Germline CDR1 and CDR2: WSHSY and SAAADI. Trimming removed 3 bases from V and 6 bases from J, with 6 bases in between. The CDR3 is 11 amino acids. This CDR3 reads CASSDGAEQYF. In DNA form, the CDR3 reads TGCGCCAGCAGTGATGGGGCCGAGCAGTACTTC.

This clonotype was counted between two and nine times. The V and J genes are TRBV20-1 and TRBJ2-7, with D possibly TRBD1 on 6 matching bases. V was pared by 6 bases and J by 2 bases, with 17 bases between. The germline CDR1 and CDR2 sequences are DFQATT and SNEGSKA (reference sequence). The CDR3 has 14 amino acids. CDR3 nucleotide sequence: TGCAGTGCCCCGAGGGCAGGGGAAACCTACGAGCAGTACTTC. It specifies CSAPRAGETYEQYF.

In its sample, this clonotype is medium-sized. V and J are TRBV4-3 and TRBJ2-3, with 7 bases lining up with TRBD2. Germline CDR1 and CDR2: LGHNA and YSLEER. V lost 1 base and J lost 4; bases outside the gene matches: 8. This CDR3 has 16 amino acids. CDR3 protein: CASSQGWTRASDTQYF. The CDR3 DNA follows: TGCGCCAGCAGCCAAGGCTGGACTAGAGCGTCAGATACGCAGTATTTT.

This clonotype was seen repeatedly, ten times or more. V and J are TRBV28 and TRBJ1-5; D remains unclear. CDR1 MDHEN and CDR2 SYDVKM come from the germline V gene. This CDR3 spans 16 amino acids. The V end lost 5 bases, the J end lost 0 bases, and 14 bases lay between the germline ends. CDR3 DNA sequence: TGTGCCAGCAGTCATAGTGTCACAGCTAGCAATCAGCCCCAGCATTTT. Translating gives CASSHSVTASNQPQHF.

In this sample, this clonotype turned up a few times. This could be a read error, since a much larger clone is one nucleotide away. The V and J genes are TRBV2 and TRBJ2-3, with TRBD2 identical over 9 bases. The length of the CDR3 is 15 residues. Germline CDR1 SNHLY, CDR2 FYNNEI. This CDR3 is CDSSEAGGVGDTQYF. For the CDR3, the DNA is TGTGACAGCAGTGAAGCGGGGGGCGTGGGAGATACGCAGTATTTT.

Remarks on this clonotype: A much larger clone is a single base away; this may be a read error. The chain employs TRBV29-1 and TRBJ2-3, with TRBD1 identical over 8 bases. Germline values: CDR1 SQVTM, CDR2 ANQGSEA. CDR3 length: 12 residues. CDR3 bases: TGCATCGTTGAAGATCCCAGGGGGCGGCAGTATTTT. It is translated as CIVEDPRGRQYF.

This clonotype is labeled medium-sized (0.01 to 0.1%). This may come from a read error, since a much larger clone is one base off. J is TRBJ2-7 and V is TRBV7-2; tentative D call: TRBD1 (6 bases). Germline V CDR1 and CDR2: SGHTA, FQGNSA. This CDR3 spans 13 amino acids. The V end lost 5 bases, the J end lost 2 bases, and 10 bases lay between the germline ends. In DNA, the CDR3 is TGTGCCAGCAGCCCCGACAGGACCTACGAGCAGTACTTC. It encodes CASSPDRTYEQYF.

CDR3 loop: CASSIAQILLAGAYNEQFF. Here the CDR3 DNA reads TGTGCCAGTAGTATAGCGCAGATTCTTCTAGCGGGGGCCTACAATGAGCAGTTCTTC. This sequence joins TRBV19 and TRBJ2-1; 10 positions match TRBD2. CDR1 LNHDA and CDR2 SQIVND come from the germline V gene (reference sequence). J gave up 2 bases and V 1 base, and 11 bases lay outside the gene matches. This CDR3 spans 19 amino acids.

In its sample, this clonotype ranks as medium-sized. The chain is built from TRBV5-1 and TRBJ1-1; TRBD1 matches at 7 bases. This CDR3 region has 14 residues. The V segment lost 2 bases and the J segment 1 base; nucleotides outside the gene matches: 2. Looked up from germline, CDR1 is SGHRS and CDR2 is YFSETQ. DNA of the CDR3: TGCGCCAGCAGCTTCCAGGGGGAGAACACTGAAGCTTTCTTT. It codes for CASSFQGENTEAFF.